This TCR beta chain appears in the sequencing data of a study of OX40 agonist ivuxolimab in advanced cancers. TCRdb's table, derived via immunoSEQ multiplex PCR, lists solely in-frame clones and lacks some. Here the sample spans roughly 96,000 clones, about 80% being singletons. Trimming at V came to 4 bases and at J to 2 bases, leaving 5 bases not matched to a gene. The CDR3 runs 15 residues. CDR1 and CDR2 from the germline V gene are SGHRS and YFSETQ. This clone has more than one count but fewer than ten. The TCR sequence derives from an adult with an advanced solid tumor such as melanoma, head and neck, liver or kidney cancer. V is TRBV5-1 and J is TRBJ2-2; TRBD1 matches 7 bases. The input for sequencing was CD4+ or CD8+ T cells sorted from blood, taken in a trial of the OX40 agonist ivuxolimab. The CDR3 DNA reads TGCGCCAGCAGCCAGGGGGACAGTAACACCGGGGAGCTGTTTTTT. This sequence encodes CASSQGDSNTGELFF. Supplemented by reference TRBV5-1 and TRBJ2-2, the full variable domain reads KAGVTQTPRYLIKTRGQQVTLSCSPISGHRSVSWYQQTPGQGLQFLFEYFSETQRNKGNFPGRFSGRQFSNSRSEMNVSTLELGDSALYLCASSQGDSNTGELFFGEGSRLTVL.